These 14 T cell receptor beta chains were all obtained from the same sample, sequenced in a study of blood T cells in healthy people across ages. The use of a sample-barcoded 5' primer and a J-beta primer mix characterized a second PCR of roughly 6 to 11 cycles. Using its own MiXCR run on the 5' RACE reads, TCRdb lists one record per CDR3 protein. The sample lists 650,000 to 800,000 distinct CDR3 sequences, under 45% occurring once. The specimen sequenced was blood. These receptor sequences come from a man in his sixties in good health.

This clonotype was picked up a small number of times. The CDR3 coding sequence is TGCAGCGTTGATGCGGGGGGTTATGGCTACACCTTC. Encoded protein: CSVDAGGYGYTF. The J gene is TRBJ1-2, the V gene TRBV29-1, with TRBD1 as a possible D gene (5 bases). The CDR3 length is 12 residues. CDR1 and CDR2 (germline): SQVTM, ANQGSEA. V was shortened by 3 bases and J by 5 bases, with 10 bases between the two germline ends.

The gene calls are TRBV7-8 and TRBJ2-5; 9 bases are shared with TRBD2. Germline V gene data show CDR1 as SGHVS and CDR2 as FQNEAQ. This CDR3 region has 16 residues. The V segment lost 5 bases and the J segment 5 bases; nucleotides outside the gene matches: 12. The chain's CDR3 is CASSKDRAGGLETQYF. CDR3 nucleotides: TGTGCCAGCAGCAAGGACCGAGCGGGAGGATTGGAGACCCAGTACTTC.

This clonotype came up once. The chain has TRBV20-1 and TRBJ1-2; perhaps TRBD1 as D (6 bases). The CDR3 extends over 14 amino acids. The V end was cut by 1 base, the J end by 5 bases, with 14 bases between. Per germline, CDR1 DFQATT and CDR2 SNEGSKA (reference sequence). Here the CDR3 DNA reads TGCAGTGCTAGAGTGAGTCAGGGGCTTTATGGCTACACCTTC. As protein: CSARVSQGLYGYTF.

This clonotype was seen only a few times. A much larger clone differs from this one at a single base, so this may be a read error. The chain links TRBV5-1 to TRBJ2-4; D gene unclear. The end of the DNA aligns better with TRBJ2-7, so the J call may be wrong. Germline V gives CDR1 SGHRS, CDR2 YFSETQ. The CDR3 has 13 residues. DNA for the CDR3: TGCGCCAGCAGCTTTGAACTCCACTACGAGCAGTACTTC. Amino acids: CASSFELHYEQYF.

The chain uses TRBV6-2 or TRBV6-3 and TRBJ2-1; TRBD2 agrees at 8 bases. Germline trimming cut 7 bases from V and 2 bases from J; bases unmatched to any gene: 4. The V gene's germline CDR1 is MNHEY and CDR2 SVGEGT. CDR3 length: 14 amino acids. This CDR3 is CASIQRGPYNEQFF. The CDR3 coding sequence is TGTGCCAGCATCCAGCGGGGGCCCTACAATGAGCAGTTCTTC.

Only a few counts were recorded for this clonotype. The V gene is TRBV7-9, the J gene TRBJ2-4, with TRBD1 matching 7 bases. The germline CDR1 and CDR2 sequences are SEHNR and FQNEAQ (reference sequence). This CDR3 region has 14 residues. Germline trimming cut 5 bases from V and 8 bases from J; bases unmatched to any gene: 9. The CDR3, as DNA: TGTGCCAGCAGCATCTCACAGGGGTCGGACATTCAGTACTTC. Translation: CASSISQGSDIQYF.

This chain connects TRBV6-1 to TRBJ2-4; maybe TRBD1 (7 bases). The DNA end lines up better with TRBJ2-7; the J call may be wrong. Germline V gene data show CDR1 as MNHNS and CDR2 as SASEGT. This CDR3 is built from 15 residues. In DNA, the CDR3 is TGTGCCAGCAGTGAAAGGCCAGGGGGGTACTACGAGCAGTACTTC. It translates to CASSERPGGYYEQYF.

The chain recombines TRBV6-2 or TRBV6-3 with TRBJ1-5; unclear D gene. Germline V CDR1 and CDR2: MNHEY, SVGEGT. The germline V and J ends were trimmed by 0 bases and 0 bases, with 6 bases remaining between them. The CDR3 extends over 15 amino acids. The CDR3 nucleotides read TGTGCCAGCAGTTACTCCTCGGATAGCAATCAGCCCCAGCATTTT. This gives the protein CASSYSSDSNQPQHF.

The CDR3 DNA reads as TGCAGCGTCAAGACAGGGGTAAATTCACCCCTCCACTTT. Amino acids: CSVKTGVNSPLHF. This rearrangement joins TRBV29-1 to TRBJ1-6; 8 positions match TRBD1. The germline V gene has CDR1 SQVTM and CDR2 ANQGSEA. After removal of 6 bases from V and 7 bases from J, the junction contained 5 bases not matched to a gene. This CDR3 is 13 amino acids long. Full variable domain (outside the CDR3, taken from reference TRBV29-1 and TRBJ1-6): SAVISQKPSRDICQRGTSLTIQCQVDSQVTMMFWYRQQPGQSLTLIATANQGSEATYESGFVIDKFPISRPNLTFSTLTVSNMSPEDSSIYLCSVKTGVNSPLHFGNGTRLTVT.

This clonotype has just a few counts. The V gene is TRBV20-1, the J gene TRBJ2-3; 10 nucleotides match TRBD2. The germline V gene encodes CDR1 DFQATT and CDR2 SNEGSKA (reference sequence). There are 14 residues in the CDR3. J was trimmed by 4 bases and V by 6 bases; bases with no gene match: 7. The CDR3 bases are TGCAGTGCGAAGGGACTAGCGAAATCAGATACGCAGTATTTT. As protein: CSAKGLAKSDTQYF.

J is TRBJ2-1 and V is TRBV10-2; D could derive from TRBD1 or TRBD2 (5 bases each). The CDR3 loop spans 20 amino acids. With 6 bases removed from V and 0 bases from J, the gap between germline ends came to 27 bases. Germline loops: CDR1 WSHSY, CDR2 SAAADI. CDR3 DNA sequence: TGCGCCAGCAGGCCCCTATCTCTTTCGAGGGGACCAAGCTCCTACAATGAGCAGTTCTTC. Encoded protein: CASRPLSLSRGPSSYNEQFF.

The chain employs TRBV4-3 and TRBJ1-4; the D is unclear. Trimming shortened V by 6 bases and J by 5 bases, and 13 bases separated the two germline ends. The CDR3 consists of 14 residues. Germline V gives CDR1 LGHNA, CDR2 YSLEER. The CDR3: CASSPRALNEKLFF. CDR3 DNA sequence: TGCGCCAGCAGTCCACGGGCGTTGAATGAAAAACTGTTTTTT.

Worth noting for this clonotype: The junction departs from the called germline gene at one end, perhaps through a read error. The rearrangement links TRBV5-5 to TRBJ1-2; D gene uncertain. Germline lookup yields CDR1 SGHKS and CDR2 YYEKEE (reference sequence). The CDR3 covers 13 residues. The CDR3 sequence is CASSEASPYGNTF. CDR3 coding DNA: TGTGCCAGCTCGGAGGCCAGTCCCTATGGCAACACCTTC.

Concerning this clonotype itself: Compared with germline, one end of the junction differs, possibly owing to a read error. The CDR3 reads CASSPRLNYSYTF. In DNA, the CDR3 is TGTGCCAGCAGCCCTCGCCTAAACTATAGCTACACCTTC. The chain links TRBV9 to TRBJ1-2; D is unclear. The CDR3 is made up of 13 amino acids. The germline CDR1 and CDR2 sequences are SGDLS and YYNGEE.